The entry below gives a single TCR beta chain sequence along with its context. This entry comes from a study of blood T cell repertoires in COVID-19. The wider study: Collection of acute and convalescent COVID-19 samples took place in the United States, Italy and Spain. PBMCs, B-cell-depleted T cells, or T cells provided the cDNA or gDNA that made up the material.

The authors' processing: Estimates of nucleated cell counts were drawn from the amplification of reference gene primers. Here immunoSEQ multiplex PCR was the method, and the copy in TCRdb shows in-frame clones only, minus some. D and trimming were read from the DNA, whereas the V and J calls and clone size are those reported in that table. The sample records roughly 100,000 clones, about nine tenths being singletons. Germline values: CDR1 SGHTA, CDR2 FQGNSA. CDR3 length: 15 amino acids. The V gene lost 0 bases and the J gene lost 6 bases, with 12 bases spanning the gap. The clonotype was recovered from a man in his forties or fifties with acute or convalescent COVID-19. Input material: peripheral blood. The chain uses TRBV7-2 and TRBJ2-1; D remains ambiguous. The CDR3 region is CASSLAVRSGNEQFF. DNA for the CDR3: TGTGCCAGCAGCTTAGCGGTACGATCGGGCAATGAGCAGTTCTTC.